This T cell receptor (beta chain) was captured in a study of blood T cell repertoires in COVID-19. Looking at the study overall: The United States, Italy and Spain provided the acute and convalescent COVID-19 samples. T cells, B-cell-depleted T cells, or PBMCs supplied cDNA or gDNA.

Original analysis: Reference gene primer amplification gave nucleated cell count estimates. Here immunoSEQ multiplex PCR was the method, and the copy in TCRdb shows in-frame clones only, minus some. That table gives V, J and clone size, and the DNA gave D and trimming. Here the sample spans around 250,000 clones, about four fifths being singletons. The germline V gene encodes CDR1 SNHLY and CDR2 FYNNEI. The CDR3 runs 14 residues. Trimming took off 6 bases at V and 2 bases at J, with 13 bases between the two ends. The receptor comes from a young woman with acute or convalescent COVID-19. Sequencing was carried out using peripheral blood. The chain recombines TRBV2 with TRBJ1-2, with a weak D call TRBD1 (5 bases). Here the CDR3 reads CASSETENNYGYTF. CDR3 nucleotide sequence: TGTGCCAGCAGCGAGACAGAAAACAACTATGGCTACACCTTC. The full variable domain, rest sourced from reference TRBV2 and TRBJ1-2, is EPEVTQTPSHQVTQMGQEVILRCVPISNHLYFYWYRQILGQKVEFLVSFYNNEISEKSEIFDDQFSVERPDGSNFTLKIRSTKLEDSAMYFCASSETENNYGYTFGSGTRLTVV.